This TCR beta chain was identified during a study of shared clonotypes between healthy human individuals. Study summary: Three plates each covered CD4 naive and memory; CD8 naive two, CD8 memory one.

TCRdb keeps only in-frame clones here, not all; method: immunoSEQ multiplex PCR. The repertoire has around 1,000,000 clones, 60% to 80% of them found once; the top ten carry 0.89%. Germline CDR1 and CDR2: SGHDT and YYEEEE. This CDR3 comprises 14 residues. V shed 7 bases, J shed 3 bases, and the junction held 6 bases outside the gene matches. Overall study results and limits: In general, naive subsets displayed greater estimated richness than memory subsets did.

Points on this clone: Its antigen is undetermined.

The clonotype comes from a man younger than 30 in good health. Some clones in this sample may be carry-over from other donors' samples. The chain carries TRBV5-6 and TRBJ2-7; 11 bases fit TRBD2. Material: memory CD4+ T cells from PBMCs. Subset noted: CD45RA-negative fraction. CDR3 nucleotides: TGTGCCAGCGGCGGACTAGCGGGCAGCTACGAGCAGTACTTC. This encodes CASGGLAGSYEQYF.